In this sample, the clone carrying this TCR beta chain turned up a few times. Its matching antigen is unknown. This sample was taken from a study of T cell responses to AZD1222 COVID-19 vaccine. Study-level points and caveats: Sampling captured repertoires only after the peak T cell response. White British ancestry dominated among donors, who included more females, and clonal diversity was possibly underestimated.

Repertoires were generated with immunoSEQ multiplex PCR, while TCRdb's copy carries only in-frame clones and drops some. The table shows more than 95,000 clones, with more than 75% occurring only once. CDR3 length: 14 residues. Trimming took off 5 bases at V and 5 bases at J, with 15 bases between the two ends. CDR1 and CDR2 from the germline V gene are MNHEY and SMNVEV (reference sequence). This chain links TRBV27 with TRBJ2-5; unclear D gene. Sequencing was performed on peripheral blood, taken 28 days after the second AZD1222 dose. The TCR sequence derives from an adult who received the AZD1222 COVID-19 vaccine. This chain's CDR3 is CASSMGSLLETQYF. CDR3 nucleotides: TGTGCCAGCAGTATGGGCAGCCTATTGGAGACCCAGTACTTC.